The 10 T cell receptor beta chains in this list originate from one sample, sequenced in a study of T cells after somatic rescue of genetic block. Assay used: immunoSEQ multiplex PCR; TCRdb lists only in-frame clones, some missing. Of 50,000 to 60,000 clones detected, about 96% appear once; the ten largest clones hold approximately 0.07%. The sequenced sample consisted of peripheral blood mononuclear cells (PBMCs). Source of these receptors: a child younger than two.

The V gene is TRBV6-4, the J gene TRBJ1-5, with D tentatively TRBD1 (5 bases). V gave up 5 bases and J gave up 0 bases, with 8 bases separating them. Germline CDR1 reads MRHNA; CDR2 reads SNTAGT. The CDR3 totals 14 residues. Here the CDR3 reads CASSRQNSNQPQHF. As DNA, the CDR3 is TGTGCCAGCAGTCGACAGAATAGCAATCAGCCCCAGCATTTT.

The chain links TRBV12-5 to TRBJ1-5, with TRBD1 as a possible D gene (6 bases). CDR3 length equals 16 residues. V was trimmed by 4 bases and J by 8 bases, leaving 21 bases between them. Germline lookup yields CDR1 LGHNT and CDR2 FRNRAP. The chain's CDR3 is CASGSPRGGNGEPQHF. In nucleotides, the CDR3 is TGTGCTAGTGGTTCACCTAGGGGGGGGAATGGAGAGCCCCAGCATTTT.

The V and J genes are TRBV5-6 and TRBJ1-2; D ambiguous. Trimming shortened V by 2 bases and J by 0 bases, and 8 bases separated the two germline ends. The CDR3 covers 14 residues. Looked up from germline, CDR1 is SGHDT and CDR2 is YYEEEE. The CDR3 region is CASSFQVSNYGYTF. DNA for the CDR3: TGTGCCAGCAGCTTTCAGGTATCTAACTATGGCTACACCTTC.

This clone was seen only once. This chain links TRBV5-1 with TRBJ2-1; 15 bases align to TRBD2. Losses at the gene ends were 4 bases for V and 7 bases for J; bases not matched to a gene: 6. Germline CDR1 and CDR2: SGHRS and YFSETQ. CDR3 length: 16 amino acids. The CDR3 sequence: CASSLGTSGRLNEQFF. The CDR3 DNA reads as TGCGCCAGCAGCCTCGGGACTAGCGGGAGGTTAAATGAGCAGTTCTTC.

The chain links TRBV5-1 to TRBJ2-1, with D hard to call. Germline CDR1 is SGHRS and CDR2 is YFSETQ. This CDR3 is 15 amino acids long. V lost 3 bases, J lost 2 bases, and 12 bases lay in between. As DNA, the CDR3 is TGCGCCAGCAGCTCTACCTTGGCCCCCTACAATGAGCAGTTCTTC. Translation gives CASSSTLAPYNEQFF.

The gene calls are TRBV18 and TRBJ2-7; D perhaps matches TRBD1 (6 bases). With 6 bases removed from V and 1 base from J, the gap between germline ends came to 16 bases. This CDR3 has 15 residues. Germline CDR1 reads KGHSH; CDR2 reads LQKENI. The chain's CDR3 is CASSPGQGLSYEQYF. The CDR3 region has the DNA TGTGCCAGCTCCCCCGGCCAGGGGTTATCCTACGAGCAGTACTTC.

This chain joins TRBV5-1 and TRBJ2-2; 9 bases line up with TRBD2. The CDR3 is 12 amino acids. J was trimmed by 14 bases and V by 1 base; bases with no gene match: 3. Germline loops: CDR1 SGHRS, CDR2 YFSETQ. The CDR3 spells CASSLTSGLLFF. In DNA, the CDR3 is TGCGCCAGCAGCTTGACTAGCGGGTTACTGTTTTTT.

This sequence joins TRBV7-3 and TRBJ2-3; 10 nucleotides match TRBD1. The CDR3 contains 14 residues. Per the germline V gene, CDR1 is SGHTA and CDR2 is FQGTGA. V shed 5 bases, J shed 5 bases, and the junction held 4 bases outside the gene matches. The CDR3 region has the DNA TGTGCCAGCAGCCCGACAGGGGGCGAAGATACGCAGTATTTT. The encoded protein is CASSPTGGEDTQYF. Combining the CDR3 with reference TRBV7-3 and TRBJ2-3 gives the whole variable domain GAGVSQTPSNKVTEKGKYVELRCDPISGHTALYWYRQSLGQGPEFLIYFQGTGAADDSGLPNDRFFAVRPEGSVSTLKIQRTERGDSAVYLCASSPTGGEDTQYFGPGTRLTVL.

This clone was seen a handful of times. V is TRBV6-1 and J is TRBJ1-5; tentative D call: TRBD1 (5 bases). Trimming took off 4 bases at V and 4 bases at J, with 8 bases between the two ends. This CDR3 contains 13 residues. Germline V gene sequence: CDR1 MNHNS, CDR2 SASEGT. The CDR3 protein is CASSGQLNQPQHF. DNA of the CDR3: TGTGCCAGCAGTGGACAGTTAAATCAGCCCCAGCATTTT.

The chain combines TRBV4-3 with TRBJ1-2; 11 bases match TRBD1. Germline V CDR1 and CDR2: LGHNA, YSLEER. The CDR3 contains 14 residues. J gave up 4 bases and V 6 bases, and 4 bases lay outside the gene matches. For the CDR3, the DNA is TGCGCCAGCAGTCGGACAGGGGGCGCCTATGGCTACACCTTC. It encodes CASSRTGGAYGYTF.